These T cell receptor beta chains were read from a single sample in a study of shared clonotypes between healthy human individuals. Clones were read by immunoSEQ multiplex PCR, and TCRdb kept only the in-frame ones, dropping some. The table records a few million clones, approximately 93% of them present only once. Material: naive CD4+ T cells from PBMCs. The receptors derive from a man between 18 and 35 years old in good health. Some clones in this sample may be carry-over from other donors' samples. CDR3s include the opening cysteine and the closing phenylalanine or tryptophan. The order of the fields is J gene, V gene, D gene, CDR3 DNA, CDR3 protein. The D gene is left open where the match is weak.

J: TRBJ2-7
V: TRBV20-1
D: -
DNA: TGCAGTGCTGAAAGGCGAACCGAGCAGTACTTC
CDR3: CSAERRTEQYF

J: TRBJ1-2
V: TRBV11-2
D: TRBD1
DNA: TGTGCCAGCAGCCGAGACAGGGTGGTGAGCTATGGCTACACCTTC
CDR3: CASSRDRVVSYGYTF

J: TRBJ2-3
V: TRBV7-9
D: -
DNA: TGTGCCAGCAGCTGGCAGGGCACAGATACGCAGTATTTT
CDR3: CASSWQGTDTQYF

J: TRBJ1-2
V: TRBV7-2
D: -
DNA: TGTGCCAGCAGCTTAGGCACTAAGGTCTACACCTTC
CDR3: CASSLGTKVYTF

J: TRBJ2-7
V: TRBV7-9
D: -
DNA: TGTGCCAGCAGCCATAGGAGGGGGGTTTCAACCTACGAGCAGTACTTC
CDR3: CASSHRRGVSTYEQYF

J: TRBJ1-1
V: TRBV6-6
D: -
DNA: TGTGCCAGCAGTTATTTAAACCGAGAAGCTTTCTTT
CDR3: CASSYLNREAFF

J: TRBJ2-1
V: TRBV7-9
D: TRBD1
DNA: TGTGCCAGCAGCAAACAATTAGGACAGGGCTCGGATGAGCAGTTCTTC
CDR3: CASSKQLGQGSDEQFF

J: TRBJ1-6
V: TRBV28
D: TRBD1
DNA: TGTGCCAGCAGTTTGACAGGGGGGGGTAATTCACCCCTCCACTTT
CDR3: CASSLTGGGNSPLHF

J: TRBJ2-7
V: TRBV4-1
D: -
DNA: TGCGCCAGCAGCCCCAACCGGGACGGCTCCTACGAGCAGTACTTC
CDR3: CASSPNRDGSYEQYF

J: TRBJ2-7
V: TRBV7-8
D: TRBD2
DNA: TGTGCCAGCAGCTCCCTTAAGACTAGCGGGCAAGCCTACGAGCAGTACTTC
CDR3: CASSSLKTSGQAYEQYF

J: TRBJ1-1
V: TRBV11-3
D: TRBD1
DNA: TGTGCCAGCAGCCTGACAGGGGGAAGCACTGAAGCTTTCTTT
CDR3: CASSLTGGSTEAFF

J: TRBJ1-1
V: TRBV7-3
D: -
DNA: TGTGCCAGCAGCTTACAAGAGAACACTGAAGCTTTCTTT
CDR3: CASSLQENTEAFF

J: TRBJ1-2
V: TRBV4-3
D: -
DNA: TGCGCCAGCAGCCAAGATGATGGGTCTCCTGGCTACACCTTC
CDR3: CASSQDDGSPGYTF